Listed below are T cell receptor beta chains from one sample, sequenced in a study of T cells in Graves' hyperthyroidism and ophthalmopathy. MiXCR, applied by TCRdb to the multiplex PCR reads, yields one record per CDR3 protein. The data hold 460,000 or so distinct CDR3 sequences, with over 13% observed a single time. Input material: blood. The receptors shown here come from a woman aged 18 to 35 with Graves' hyperthyroidism. Both conserved end residues are part of each CDR3. Fields, in order: J gene, V gene, D gene, clone size, CDR3 DNA, CDR3 protein. The D gene is left open where the match is weak. The listing skips clone size in some rows; elsewhere it reads once, few, many or a size class.

TRBJ2-3 TRBV29-1 TRBD1 many TGCAGCGTGCCGGGACAGGGGCTCACAGATACGCAGTATTTT CSVPGQGLTDTQYF
TRBJ1-1 TRBV18 NA NA TGTGCCAGCTCTCCAATGGAGGACACTGAAGCTTTCTTT CASSPMEDTEAFF
TRBJ2-4 TRBV28 NA NA TGTGCCAGCAGTTTCCCCCAGATAGCCAAAAACATTCAGTACTTC CASSFPQIAKNIQYF
TRBJ2-7 TRBV20-1 TRBD2 many TGCAGTGCTAGAGATAAAAGGGACTATGCCTACGAGCAGTACTTC CSARDKRDYAYEQYF
TRBJ2-2 TRBV2 NA NA TGTGCCAGCAGTGTAGGGTTATGGGACACCGGGGAGCTGTTTTTT CASSVGLWDTGELFF
TRBJ2-1 TRBV24-1 TRBD2 NA TGTGCCACCAGTGATCATACAGCGGGAGCCGTGAATGAGCAGTTCTTC CATSDHTAGAVNEQFF
TRBJ2-1 TRBV2 TRBD1 NA TGTGCCAGCAGGTCCGGGACAGGGGATGGCAATGAGCAGTTCTTC CASRSGTGDGNEQFF
TRBJ2-1 TRBV5-1 TRBD2 many TGCGCCAGCACGACAAGGGGAGGGGATGAGCAGTTCTTC CASTTRGGDEQFF
TRBJ2-2 TRBV5-5 NA NA TGTGCCAGCAGCTTCTTGGCGGGGAACACCGGGGAGCTGTTTTTT CASSFLAGNTGELFF
TRBJ1-2 TRBV4-1 NA NA TGCGCCAGCAGCCAAGGGGGGGGGCGCGTCTATGGCTACACCTTC CASSQGGGRVYGYTF
TRBJ2-7 TRBV7-8 TRBD2 many TGTGCCAGCAGCCCCACCGGGACTACGGGATCCGAGCAGTACTTC CASSPTGTTGSEQYF
TRBJ1-6 TRBV9 TRBD1 many TGTGCCAGCAGCACCCGACAGGGCGACAATTCACCCCTCCACTTT CASSTRQGDNSPLHF
TRBJ2-1 TRBV11-2 NA many TGTGCCAGCAGCTTAGTAGAGAGAGCTGGGGTCAGGGTTCTCTACAATGAGCAGTTCTTC CASSLVERAGVRVLYNEQFF
TRBJ2-3 TRBV11-2 TRBD2 many TGTGCCAGCAGCAAATCGGCTCTAGCGGGAGTAAGCACAGATACGCAGTATTTT CASSKSALAGVSTDTQYF
TRBJ2-1 TRBV19 TRBD2 few TGTGCCAGTAGTATAGTAGGTCTAGCGGGAGGGTTAAGTGAGCAGTTCTTC CASSIVGLAGGLSEQFF
TRBJ2-3 TRBV13 NA once TGTGCCAGCAGCTTTCGAGAATCAGATACGCAGTATTTT CASSFRESDTQYF
TRBJ1-1 TRBV7-3 NA few TGTGCCAGCAGCACGCGACAGGCGAACACTGAAGCTTTCTTT CASSTRQANTEAFF
TRBJ2-1 TRBV7-9 NA NA TGTGCCAGCAGCTTAGTGCGCGGGCCCAAATACAATGAGCAGTTCTTC CASSLVRGPKYNEQFF
TRBJ1-1 TRBV30 NA many TGTGCCTGGAGTAAGGTGGGGAACACTGAAGCTTTCTTT CAWSKVGNTEAFF
TRBJ2-3 TRBV6-9 NA few TGTGCCAGCAGTTACCAGAAAGCAGATACGCAGTATTTT CASSYQKADTQYF
TRBJ1-2 TRBV4-1 TRBD1 few TGCGCCAGCAGCCAGTTGCATTATACCGGGACAGATGGTCCAAACTATGGCTACACCTTC CASSQLHYTGTDGPNYGYTF
TRBJ2-7 TRBV10-3 NA many TGTGCCATCAGTGAGTCTAGGAGAATGGTGCGGGACTCCTACGAGCAGTACTTC CAISESRRMVRDSYEQYF
TRBJ2-1 TRBV20-1 TRBD2 few TGCAGTGCTAGTTCGGGGAGGGCCGCCTACAATGAGCAGTTCTTC CSASSGRAAYNEQFF
TRBJ2-1 TRBV28 TRBD2 once TGTGCCAGCAGTTCTCTAGCGGGAGTATCCTACAATGAGCAGTTCTTC CASSSLAGVSYNEQFF
TRBJ2-1 TRBV7-3 TRBD1 many TGTGCCAGCAGCTTGGGGGACAGGGCCTGGGGCAATGAGCAGTTCTTC CASSLGDRAWGNEQFF
TRBJ2-3 TRBV19 TRBD1 many TGTGCCAGTAGTATCGCGACAGGGGGAGTGGATACGCAGTATTTT CASSIATGGVDTQYF
TRBJ1-4 TRBV5-6 TRBD1 few TGTGCCAGCAGCCTACAGGGGATCGGGTCCTCCGGCGAAAAACTGTTTTTT CASSLQGIGSSGEKLFF
TRBJ2-1 TRBV9 TRBD2 many TGTGCCAGCAGCCCACGACTAGCGGGAGGGCCGAATGAGCAGTTCTTC CASSPRLAGGPNEQFF
TRBJ2-5 TRBV3-1 NA NA TGTGCCAGCAGCCAAGTGGTCCAAGAGACCCAGTACTTC CASSQVVQETQYF
TRBJ2-3 TRBV15 NA NA TGTGCCACCAGCAGAGATTCTGCTAGCGTGGACACAGATACGCAGTATTTT CATSRDSASVDTDTQYF
TRBJ1-1 TRBV11-3 TRBD1 many TGTGCCAGCAGCTCCAGGGGGACGAACACTGAAGCTTTCTTT CASSSRGTNTEAFF
TRBJ1-1 TRBV19 NA many TGTGCCAGTAGGGCCAACACTGAAGCTTTCTTT CASRANTEAFF
TRBJ2-5 TRBV7-3 TRBD1 NA TGTGCCAGCAGCTTAAAGGGGGCAGTCCAAGAGACCCAGTACTTC CASSLKGAVQETQYF
TRBJ1-5 TRBV25-1 NA NA TGTGCCCGCAGTGAGGAGCCGGGTAGCAATCAGCCCAAGCATTTT CARSEEPGSNQPKHF
TRBJ2-7 TRBV27 NA many TGTGCCAGCAGTTTATCTGCAGGGGGACTGTACGAGCAGTACTTC CASSLSAGGLYEQYF
TRBJ2-1 TRBV4-1 TRBD2 few TGCGCCAGCAGCCAAGGGACTAGCCTCAATGAGCAGTTCTTC CASSQGTSLNEQFF
TRBJ2-5 TRBV14 NA few TGTGCCAGCAGCCAAGATCTAGCCGGGACCCAGTACTTC CASSQDLAGTQYF
TRBJ2-7 TRBV20-1 TRBD2 many TGCAGTGCTGGGGGGACTAGCAGGGACGAGCAGTACTTC CSAGGTSRDEQYF
TRBJ2-3 TRBV27 NA few TGTGCCAGCAGTTTAGATTCGCAGTATTTT CASSLDSQYF
TRBJ2-7 TRBV6-2/TRBV6-3 TRBD1 many TGTGCCAGCAAACGGGACAGGGGGATCCACGAGCAGTACTTC CASKRDRGIHEQYF
TRBJ2-1 TRBV5-1 NA many TGCGCCAGCAGCTGGAGACCCGATGAGCAGTTCTTC CASSWRPDEQFF
TRBJ1-1 TRBV6-1 NA many TGTGCCAGCAGTGAATCGGTTTGGAACACTGAAGCTTTCTTT CASSESVWNTEAFF
TRBJ2-7 TRBV6-5 TRBD2 many TGTGCCAGCAGTTTGACGGAGGTGCCGCTAGCGGGACGCTACGAGCAGTACTTC CASSLTEVPLAGRYEQYF
TRBJ2-1 TRBV7-2 NA NA TGTGCCAGCAGCCCCCGTGGTGGTTTGGGTGAGCAGTTCTTC CASSPRGGLGEQFF
TRBJ1-2 TRBV20-1 NA few TGCAGTGCTAGAGAGCCCCTAGTAAGGGCGTATGGCTACACCTTC CSAREPLVRAYGYTF
TRBJ2-7 TRBV2 TRBD2 many TGTGCCAGCAGTGGGACTAGCGGGAGTTCCGAGCAGTACTTC CASSGTSGSSEQYF
TRBJ1-4 TRBV25-1 NA few TGTGCCAGCAGTGAACCGAGCCTTACGGGAGAAAAACTGTTTTTT CASSEPSLTGEKLFF
TRBJ2-4 TRBV11-2 NA many TGTGCCAGCTCAGGGGCGGGCAACATTCAGTACTTC CASSGAGNIQYF
TRBJ2-7 TRBV7-9 NA few TGTGCCAGCAGCCTAGCGAGCAACGAGCAGTACTTC CASSLASNEQYF
TRBJ1-1 TRBV3-1 NA many TGTGCCAGCAGCCAAGATCGAGGGACGACTGAAGCTTTCTTT CASSQDRGTTEAFF
TRBJ2-4 TRBV19 NA NA TGTGCCAGCCGCCCGGGGCCCGGGGCCTCCGAGGCCAAAAACATTCAGTACTTC CASRPGPGASEAKNIQYF
TRBJ1-2 TRBV2 NA few TGTGCCAGCATGAAGGACACGGCTAACTATGGCTACACCTTC CASMKDTANYGYTF
TRBJ2-3 TRBV7-7 TRBD2 many TGTGCTAGCAGCCCAACTTCCGCGGGAGATGCGCAGTATTTT CASSPTSAGDAQYF
TRBJ2-3 TRBV24-1 NA few TGTGCCACCAGTGATTCTTGGTCAGATACGCAGTATTTT CATSDSWSDTQYF
TRBJ2-2 TRBV19 NA few TGTGCCAGTATAAGTGTGGGGGAGCTGTTTTTT CASISVGELFF